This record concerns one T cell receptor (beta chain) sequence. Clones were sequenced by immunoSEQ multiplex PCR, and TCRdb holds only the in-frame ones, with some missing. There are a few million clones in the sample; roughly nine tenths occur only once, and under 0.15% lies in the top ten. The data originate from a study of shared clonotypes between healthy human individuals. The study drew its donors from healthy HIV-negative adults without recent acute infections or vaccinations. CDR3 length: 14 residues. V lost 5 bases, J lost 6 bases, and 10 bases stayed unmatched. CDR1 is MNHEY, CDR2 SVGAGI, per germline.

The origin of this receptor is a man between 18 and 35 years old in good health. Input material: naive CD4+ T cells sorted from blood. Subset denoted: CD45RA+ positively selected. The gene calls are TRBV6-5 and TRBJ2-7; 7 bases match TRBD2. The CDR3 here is CASSALGEGTEQYF. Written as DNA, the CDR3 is TGTGCCAGCAGTGCACTTGGGGAGGGAACCGAGCAGTACTTC.